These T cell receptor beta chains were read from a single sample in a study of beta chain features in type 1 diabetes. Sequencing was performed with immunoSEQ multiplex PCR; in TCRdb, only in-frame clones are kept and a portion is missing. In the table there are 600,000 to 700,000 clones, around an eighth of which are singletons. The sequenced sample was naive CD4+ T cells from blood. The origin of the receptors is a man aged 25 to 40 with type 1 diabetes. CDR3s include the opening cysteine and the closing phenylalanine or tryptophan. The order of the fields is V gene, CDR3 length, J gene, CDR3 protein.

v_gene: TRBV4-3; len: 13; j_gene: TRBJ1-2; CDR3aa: CASSQGSRYGYTF
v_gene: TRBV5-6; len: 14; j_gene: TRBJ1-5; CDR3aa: CASSPAGTLGPQHF
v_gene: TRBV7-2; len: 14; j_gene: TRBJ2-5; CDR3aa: CASSLGDRIETQYF
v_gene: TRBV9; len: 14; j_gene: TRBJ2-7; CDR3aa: CASSVDRDDYEQYF
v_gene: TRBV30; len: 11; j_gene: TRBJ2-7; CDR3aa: CAWNRDYEQYF
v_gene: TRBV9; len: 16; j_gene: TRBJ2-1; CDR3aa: CASSEGTTTGHNEQFF
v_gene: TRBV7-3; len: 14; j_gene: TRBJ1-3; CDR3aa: CASAPGTGGNTIYF
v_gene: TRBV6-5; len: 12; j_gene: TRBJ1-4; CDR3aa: CASGRQGEKLFF
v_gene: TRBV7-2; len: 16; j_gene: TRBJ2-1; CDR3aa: CASSPRGQGANNEQFF
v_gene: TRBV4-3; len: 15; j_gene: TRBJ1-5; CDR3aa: CASSPGTDSNQPQHF
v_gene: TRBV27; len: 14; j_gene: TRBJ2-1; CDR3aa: CASSRTGLLNEQFF
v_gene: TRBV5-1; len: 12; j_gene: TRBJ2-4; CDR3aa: CASSLGQGSWYF
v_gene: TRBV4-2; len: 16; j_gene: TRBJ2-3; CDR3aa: CASSPFYGAGTDTQYF
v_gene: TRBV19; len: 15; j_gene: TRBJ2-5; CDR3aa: CASSSNRGSTGTQYF
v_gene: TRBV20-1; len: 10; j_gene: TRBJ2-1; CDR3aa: CSARFESQFF
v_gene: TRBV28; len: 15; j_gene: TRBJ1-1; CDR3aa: CASSPRTGGGSEAFF
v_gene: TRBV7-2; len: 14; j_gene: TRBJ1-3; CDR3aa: CASSFGTSGNTIYF
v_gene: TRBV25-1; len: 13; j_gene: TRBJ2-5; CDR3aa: CASNDREQETQYF
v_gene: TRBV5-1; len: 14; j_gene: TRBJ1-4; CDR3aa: CASSLADGNEKLFF
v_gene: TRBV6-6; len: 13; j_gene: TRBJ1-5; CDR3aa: CASSPSVEQPQHF
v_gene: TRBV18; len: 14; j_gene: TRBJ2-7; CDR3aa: CASSPGQGVNEQYF
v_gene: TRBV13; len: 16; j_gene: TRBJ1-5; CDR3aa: CASSLAKGYSNQPQHF
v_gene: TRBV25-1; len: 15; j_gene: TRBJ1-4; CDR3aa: CASSELKGSNEKLFF
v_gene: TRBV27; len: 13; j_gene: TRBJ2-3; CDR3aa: CASSSGVADTQYF
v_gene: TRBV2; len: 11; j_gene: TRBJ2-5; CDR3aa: CASTEGETQYF
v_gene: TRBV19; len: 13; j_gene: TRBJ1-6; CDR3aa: CASTRQLGSPLHF
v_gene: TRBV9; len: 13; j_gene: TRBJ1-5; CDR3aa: CASSEGVWQPQHF
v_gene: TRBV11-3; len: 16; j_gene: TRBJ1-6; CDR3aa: CASSLGHGEGNSPLHF
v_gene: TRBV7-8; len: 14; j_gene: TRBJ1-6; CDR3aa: CASSLRQGNSPLHF
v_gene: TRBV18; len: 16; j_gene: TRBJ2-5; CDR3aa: CASSPGSSALQETQYF
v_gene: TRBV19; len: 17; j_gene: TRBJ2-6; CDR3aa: CASSFKHLASGANVLTF
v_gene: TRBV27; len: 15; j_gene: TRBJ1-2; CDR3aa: CASSLSGAINYGYTF
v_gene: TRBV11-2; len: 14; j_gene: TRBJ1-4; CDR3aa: CASSLVSQGEKLFF
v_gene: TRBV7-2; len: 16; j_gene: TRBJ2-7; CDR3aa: CASSLGVVTGRYEQYF
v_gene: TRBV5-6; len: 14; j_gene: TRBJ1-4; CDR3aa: CASSAQGAGEKLFF
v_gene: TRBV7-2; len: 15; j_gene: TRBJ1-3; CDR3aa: CASSLAAGAGNTIYF
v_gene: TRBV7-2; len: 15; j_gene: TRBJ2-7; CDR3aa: CASSLDLRGSYEQYF
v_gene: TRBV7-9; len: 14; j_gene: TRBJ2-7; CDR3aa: CASNQGQVVHEQYF
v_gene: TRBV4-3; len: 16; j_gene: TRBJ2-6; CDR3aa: CASSQEALSGANVLTF
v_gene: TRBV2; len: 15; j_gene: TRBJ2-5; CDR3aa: CASSAQSGLVETQYF
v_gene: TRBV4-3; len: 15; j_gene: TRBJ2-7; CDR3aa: CASSQMGLATYEQYF
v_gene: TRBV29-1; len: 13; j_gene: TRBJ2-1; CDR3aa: CSVRRGTYNEQFF
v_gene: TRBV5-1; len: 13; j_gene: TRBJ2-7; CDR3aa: CASSLAGRDEQYF
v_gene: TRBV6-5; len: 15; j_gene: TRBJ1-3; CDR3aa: CASSYQGQAGNTIYF
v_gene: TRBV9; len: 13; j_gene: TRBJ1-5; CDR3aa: CASSEQGTQPQHF
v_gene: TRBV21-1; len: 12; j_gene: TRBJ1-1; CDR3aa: CASSPRKAEAFF
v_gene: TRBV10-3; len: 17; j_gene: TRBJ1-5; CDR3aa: CAISEGGGVSSNQPQHF
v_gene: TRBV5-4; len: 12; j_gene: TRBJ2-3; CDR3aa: CASSLDSRDQYF
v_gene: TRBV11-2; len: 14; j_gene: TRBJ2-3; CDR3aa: CASSLDLADLTQYF
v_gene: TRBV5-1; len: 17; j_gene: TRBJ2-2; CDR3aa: CASSPARDLLGTGELFF
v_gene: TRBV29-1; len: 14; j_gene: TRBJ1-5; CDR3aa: CSVGGQGSNQPQHF
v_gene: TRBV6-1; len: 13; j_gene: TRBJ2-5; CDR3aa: CALNPGLVRGQYF
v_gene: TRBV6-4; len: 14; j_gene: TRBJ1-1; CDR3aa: CASRPQGASTEAFF
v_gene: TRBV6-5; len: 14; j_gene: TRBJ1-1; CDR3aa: CASRSQGLNTEAFF
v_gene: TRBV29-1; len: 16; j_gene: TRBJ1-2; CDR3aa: CSVKPPGQPFGGGYTF
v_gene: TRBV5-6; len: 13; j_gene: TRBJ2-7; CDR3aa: CASTGQNSYEQYF
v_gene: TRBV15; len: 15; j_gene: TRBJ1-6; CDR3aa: CATSRDLRGNSPLHF
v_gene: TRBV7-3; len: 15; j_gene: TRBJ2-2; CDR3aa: CASSNSGANTGELFF